This TCR beta chain was sequenced during a study of T cells after yellow fever vaccination. This clonotype was counted only a few times. The CDR3 has 14 amino acids. The trim removed 6 bases at V and 2 bases at J, leaving 5 bases unmatched. From germline, CDR1 is SGHRS and CDR2 YFSETQ. Each CDR3 protein is one row after TCRdb ran MiXCR on the 5' RACE reads. The sample records approximately 300,000 distinct CDR3 sequences, about an eighth being singletons. The rearrangement uses TRBV5-1 and TRBJ2-5; 9 nucleotides align to TRBD2. This TCR was recovered from a man aged 25-45 years who received the YFV17D yellow fever vaccine. The sequencing here drew on CD4+ T cells sorted from PBMCs, taken 45 days after the yellow fever booster vaccination. The CDR3 DNA reads as TGCGCCAGCACGGCTAGCGGGACGCAAGAGACCCAGTACTTC. Protein sequence: CASTASGTQETQYF. The complete variable domain, with remaining parts taken from reference TRBV5-1 and TRBJ2-5, reads KAGVTQTPRYLIKTRGQQVTLSCSPISGHRSVSWYQQTPGQGLQFLFEYFSETQRNKGNFPGRFSGRQFSNSRSEMNVSTLELGDSALYLCASTASGTQETQYFGPGTRLLVL.